One and the same sample provided the 25 T cell receptor beta chains below, sequenced in a study of neurological immune-mediated disorders. MiXCR, applied by TCRdb to the 5' RACE reads, yields one record per CDR3 protein. The sample carries about 59,000 distinct CDR3 sequences, roughly 13% recorded once. Sequenced sample: PBMCs. These receptor sequences come from a woman aged 55-69 years with HTLV-1-associated myelopathy (HAM/TSP).

This clonotype was recorded at least ten times. V usage is TRBV5-1 and J usage is TRBJ2-3, with D possibly being TRBD2 (6 bases). The V gene's germline CDR1 is SGHRS and CDR2 YFSETQ. Deletions cut 0 bases from V and 0 bases from J, with 8 bases between. The CDR3 has 15 amino acids. This CDR3 is CASSLAGGSTDTQYF. CDR3 DNA: TGCGCCAGCAGCTTGGCCGGGGGAAGCACAGATACGCAGTATTTT.

The sample holds many counts of this clonotype. The chain combines TRBV7-9 with TRBJ2-1; 10 bases line up with TRBD1. V trimming: 5 bases; J trimming: 10 bases; junction bases outside the gene matches: 14. Germline V gene sequence: CDR1 SEHNR, CDR2 FQNEAQ (reference sequence). The CDR3 runs to 16 residues. CDR3 coding DNA: TGTGCCAGCAGCCACCGGGACAGGGGCCTACAAGGGGAGCAGTTCTTC. Its protein is CASSHRDRGLQGEQFF. Full variable domain (remainder filled in from reference TRBV7-9 and TRBJ2-1): DTGVSQNPRHKITKRGQNVTFRCDPISEHNRLYWYRQTLGQGPEFLTYFQNEAQLEKSRLLSDRFSAERPKGSFSTLEIQRTEQGDSAMYLCASSHRDRGLQGEQFFGPGTRLTVL.

Many counts were recorded for this clonotype. In nucleotides, the CDR3 is TGTGCCAGCAGACAACAGGTTACGAACACTGAAGCTTTCTTT. Residues: CASRQQVTNTEAFF. The rearrangement links TRBV12-3 or TRBV12-4 to TRBJ1-1; D is perhaps TRBD1 (5 bases). The CDR3 covers 14 residues. V lost 6 bases and J 1 base, leaving 12 bases between the germline ends.

This clonotype was seen ten or more times. The V call is TRBV27, the J call TRBJ2-7; perhaps TRBD1 as D (5 bases). Germline CDR1 is MNHEY and CDR2 is SMNVEV (reference sequence). Trimming took 0 bases from V and 7 from J, leaving 13 bases between them. The CDR3 is 14 residues long. CDR3 protein: CASSLSGRVGEQYF. In nucleotides, the CDR3 is TGTGCCAGCAGTTTATCGGGCAGGGTGGGAGAGCAGTACTTC.

The V call is TRBV28, the J call TRBJ2-7; D remains unclear. The germline gives CDR1 MDHEN, CDR2 SYDVKM. The CDR3 has 14 residues. The V end lost 5 bases, the J end lost 0 bases, and 11 bases lay between the germline ends. In nucleotides, the CDR3 is TGTGCCAGCAGTCGGCGTGGCACCTCCTACGAGCAGTACTTC. Translating gives CASSRRGTSYEQYF.

This clonotype was observed many times. V gene TRBV12-3 or TRBV12-4 combines with J gene TRBJ2-1, with a possible D match to TRBD2 (7 bases). There are 16 residues in the CDR3. Trimming cost V 6 bases and J 1 base, with 16 bases left between them. The CDR3 loop is CASRQAGRGSYNEQFF. CDR3 bases: TGTGCCAGCAGACAAGCTGGGAGGGGGTCCTACAATGAGCAGTTCTTC.

This chain links TRBV11-3 with TRBJ1-1; D is uncertain. Trimming pared 5 bases from V and 4 bases from J, leaving 11 bases between. The length of the CDR3 is 13 residues. Germline V gene data show CDR1 as SGHNT and CDR2 as YENEEA. The CDR3 region is CASSRPGGTEAFF. For the CDR3, the DNA is TGTGCCAGCAGCCGTCCAGGTGGCACTGAAGCTTTCTTT.

This clonotype has at least ten counts. V usage is TRBV20-1 and J usage is TRBJ2-3; the match to TRBD1 covers 9 bases. The V gene end was trimmed by 3 bases and the J gene end by 0 bases; junction bases not matched to a gene: 7. This CDR3 spans 16 amino acids. From germline, CDR1 is DFQATT and CDR2 SNEGSKA (reference sequence). This CDR3 reads CSASTDRGISTDTQYF. As DNA, the CDR3 is TGCAGTGCTAGTACCGACAGGGGGATCAGCACAGATACGCAGTATTTT.

This clonotype was observed at least ten times. The chain combines TRBV4-1 with TRBJ2-4; D not resolved. The CDR3 is made up of 20 amino acids. V lost 0 bases, J lost 0 bases, and 21 bases lay in between. Germline CDR1 is MGHRA and CDR2 is YSYEKL. CDR3 in DNA: TGCGCCAGCAGCCAAGAGATGCCCAGACAAAGCTTTTTAGCCAAAAACATTCAGTACTTC. It codes for CASSQEMPRQSFLAKNIQYF.

This clonotype was seen ten or more times. This sequence joins TRBV2 and TRBJ2-5; no reliable D call. Per the germline V gene, CDR1 is SNHLY and CDR2 is FYNNEI. CDR3 length: 12 residues. Trimming stripped 7 bases from V and 10 bases from J, with 16 bases between. CDR3 DNA sequence: TGTGCCAGCACCGCGGACGGTTGGGACCAGTACTTC. Translating gives CASTADGWDQYF.

This clonotype has ten or more counts. V is TRBV27 and J is TRBJ2-7; D not certain. Germline CDR1 and CDR2: MNHEY and SMNVEV (reference sequence). The V end lost 2 bases, the J end lost 4 bases, and 12 bases lay between the germline ends. The CDR3 extends over 14 amino acids. This CDR3 is CASSLLGNVYEQYF. CDR3 in DNA: TGTGCCAGCAGTTTACTCGGTAACGTTTACGAGCAGTACTTC.

This clonotype appeared many times. This chain connects TRBV27 to TRBJ1-2, with D possibly TRBD1 on 6 matching bases. In germline, CDR1 is MNHEY, CDR2 SMNVEV (reference sequence). V shed 5 bases and J shed 3 bases, with 10 bases lying between them. The CDR3 loop spans 13 amino acids. As DNA, the CDR3 is TGTGCCAGCAGTCCCTGGACAGACTATGGCTACACCTTC. Translating it yields CASSPWTDYGYTF.

This clonotype was observed many times. The CDR3 spells CSVTQGAYEQYF. CDR3 bases: TGCAGCGTTACACAGGGGGCATACGAGCAGTACTTC. This chain joins TRBV29-1 and TRBJ2-7; 9 bases map to TRBD1. The CDR3 is 12 residues long. J gave up 4 bases and V 5 bases, and 3 bases lay outside the gene matches. Per germline, CDR1 SQVTM and CDR2 ANQGSEA.

This clonotype was found many times. This chain uses TRBV20-1 with TRBJ2-5; TRBD1 might be the D (6 bases). The CDR3 is 17 amino acids. CDR1 and CDR2 (germline): DFQATT, SNEGSKA (reference sequence). The V gene lost 6 bases and the J gene lost 5 bases, with 28 bases spanning the gap. CDR3 in amino acids: CSASINTELITGETQYF. As DNA, the CDR3 is TGCAGTGCCTCAATTAACACCGAATTGATTACAGGGGAGACCCAGTACTTC.

Concerning this clonotype itself: A much more abundant neighbour one base away suggests this may be a read error. The J gene is TRBJ2-3, the V gene TRBV5-1, with 13 positions matching TRBD2. The CDR3 runs 18 residues. Germline V lookup: CDR1 SGHRS, CDR2 YFSETQ. J was trimmed by 6 bases and V by 1 base; bases with no gene match: 11. CDR3 protein: CASSLSVGLAGEIDTQYF. CDR3 in DNA: TGCGCCAGCAGCTTGTCCGTCGGACTAGCGGGAGAAATTGATACGCAGTATTTT.

This clonotype was seen at least ten times. The chain carries TRBV5-6 and TRBJ2-2; D call uncertain. The CDR3 is 14 amino acids. Trimming took off 4 bases at V and 2 bases at J, with 9 bases between the two ends. In germline, CDR1 is SGHDT, CDR2 YYEEEE. CDR3 sequence: CASSATGNTGELFF. The CDR3 nucleotides read TGTGCCAGCAGCGCCACCGGTAACACCGGGGAGCTGTTTTTT.

This clonotype has ten or more counts. CDR3 sequence reads: CAISESREGNQPQHF. In nucleotides, the CDR3 is TGTGCCATCAGTGAGTCGAGGGAGGGCAATCAGCCCCAGCATTTT. The V and J genes are TRBV10-3 and TRBJ1-5; D gene unclear. The V gene lost 0 bases and the J gene lost 2 bases, with 8 bases spanning the gap. The CDR3 sequence is 15 residues long. The germline V gene encodes CDR1 ENHRY and CDR2 SYGVKD.

This clonotype was seen many times. V is TRBV5-1 and J is TRBJ2-1; 8 nucleotides line up with TRBD2. The CDR3 consists of 15 residues. Germline V gene sequence: CDR1 SGHRS, CDR2 YFSETQ. V trimming: 2 bases; J trimming: 4 bases; junction bases outside the gene matches: 5. Here the CDR3 reads CASSLRLASYNEQFF. The CDR3 DNA sequence: TGCGCCAGCAGCTTACGACTAGCGTCATACAATGAGCAGTTCTTC. Drawing the rest from reference TRBV5-1 and TRBJ2-1, the complete variable domain is KAGVTQTPRYLIKTRGQQVTLSCSPISGHRSVSWYQQTPGQGLQFLFEYFSETQRNKGNFPGRFSGRQFSNSRSEMNVSTLELGDSALYLCASSLRLASYNEQFFGPGTRLTVL.

This clonotype has a count of ten or more. The rearrangement joins TRBV7-2 to TRBJ2-5; a weak D match, TRBD2 (5 bases). This CDR3 contains 13 residues. Trimming stripped 1 base from V and 7 bases from J, with 10 bases between. The germline gives CDR1 SGHTA, CDR2 FQGNSA. The CDR3 here is CASSLEEVTTQYF. CDR3 bases: TGTGCCAGCAGCTTAGAGGAGGTGACGACCCAGTACTTC.

This clonotype was seen a handful of times. The rearrangement joins TRBV6-6 to TRBJ1-3, with 9 bases that match TRBD1. Germline loops: CDR1 MNHNY, CDR2 SVGAGI (reference sequence). This CDR3 is built from 18 residues. With V trimmed by 8 bases and J by 4 bases, 18 bases remained unmatched. The CDR3 protein is CASHDLGQGALGGNTIYF. In DNA, the CDR3 is TGTGCCAGCCACGACTTGGGACAGGGAGCGTTAGGGGGAAACACCATATATTTT.

This clonotype occurred many times. V and J are TRBV18 and TRBJ1-2; D might be TRBD1 (6 bases). The CDR3 covers 13 residues. Germline values: CDR1 KGHSH, CDR2 LQKENI. Trimming cost V 3 bases and J 5 bases, with 10 bases left between them. This CDR3 is CASSPVQGYGYTF. CDR3 nucleotide sequence: TGTGCCAGCTCACCGGTACAGGGATATGGCTACACCTTC.

This clonotype has a count of ten or more. The genes are TRBV5-6 and TRBJ2-3; 11 bases fit TRBD2. V shed 4 bases and J 0 bases; nucleotides not matched to a gene: 4. CDR3 size: 16 residues. Looked up from germline, CDR1 is SGHDT and CDR2 is YYEEEE. CDR3 region: CASSTGLADSTDTQYF. CDR3 coding DNA: TGTGCCAGCAGCACGGGACTAGCGGATAGCACAGATACGCAGTATTTT.

V gene TRBV18 combines with J gene TRBJ2-1; 8 bases are shared with TRBD2. With 4 bases clipped from V and 0 bases from J, the junction kept 8 bases outside the gene matches. The CDR3 length is 17 residues. Germline V CDR1 and CDR2: KGHSH, LQKENI. The CDR3 DNA follows: TGTGCCAGCTCACAGACTAGCGTAATGAGCTCCTACAATGAGCAGTTCTTC. It yields the protein CASSQTSVMSSYNEQFF.

The table lists this clonotype with many counts. The chain has TRBV20-1 and TRBJ2-5; D unclear. The CDR3 contains 14 residues. Per the germline V gene, CDR1 is DFQATT and CDR2 is SNEGSKA (reference sequence). V lost 6 bases and J 1 base, leaving 15 bases between the germline ends. CDR3 loop: CSATRLITQETQYF. CDR3 sequence (DNA): TGCAGTGCAACACGACTTATAACCCAAGAGACCCAGTACTTC.

This clonotype was seen a single time. This may arise from a read error, as a much more abundant clone is one base away. The V call is TRBV12-3 or TRBV12-4, the J call TRBJ2-5; D not certain. This CDR3 has 14 residues. The V end was cut by 3 bases, the J end by 2 bases, with 10 bases between. In DNA, the CDR3 is TGTGCCAGCAGTTTTTCACAGCATCAAGAGACCCAGTACTTC. Translation: CASSFSQHQETQYF.